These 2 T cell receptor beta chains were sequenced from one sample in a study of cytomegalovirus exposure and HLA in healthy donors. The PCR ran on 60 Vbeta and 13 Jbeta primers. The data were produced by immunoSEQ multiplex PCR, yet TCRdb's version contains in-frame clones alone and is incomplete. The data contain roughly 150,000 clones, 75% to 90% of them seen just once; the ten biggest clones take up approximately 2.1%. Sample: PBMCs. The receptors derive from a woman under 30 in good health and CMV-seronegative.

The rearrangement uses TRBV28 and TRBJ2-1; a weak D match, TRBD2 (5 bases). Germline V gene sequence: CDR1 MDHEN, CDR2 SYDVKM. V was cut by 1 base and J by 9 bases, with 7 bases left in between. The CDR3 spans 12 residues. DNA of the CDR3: TGTGCCAGCAGTTTATTCGGAGGTGAGCAGTTCTTC. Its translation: CASSLFGGEQFF.

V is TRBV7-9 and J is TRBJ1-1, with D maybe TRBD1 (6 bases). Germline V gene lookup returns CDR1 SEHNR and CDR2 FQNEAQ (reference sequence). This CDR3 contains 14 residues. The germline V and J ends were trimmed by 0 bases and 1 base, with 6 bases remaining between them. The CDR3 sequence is CASSLAQGNTEAFF. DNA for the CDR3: TGTGCCAGCAGCTTAGCACAGGGGAACACTGAAGCTTTCTTT.